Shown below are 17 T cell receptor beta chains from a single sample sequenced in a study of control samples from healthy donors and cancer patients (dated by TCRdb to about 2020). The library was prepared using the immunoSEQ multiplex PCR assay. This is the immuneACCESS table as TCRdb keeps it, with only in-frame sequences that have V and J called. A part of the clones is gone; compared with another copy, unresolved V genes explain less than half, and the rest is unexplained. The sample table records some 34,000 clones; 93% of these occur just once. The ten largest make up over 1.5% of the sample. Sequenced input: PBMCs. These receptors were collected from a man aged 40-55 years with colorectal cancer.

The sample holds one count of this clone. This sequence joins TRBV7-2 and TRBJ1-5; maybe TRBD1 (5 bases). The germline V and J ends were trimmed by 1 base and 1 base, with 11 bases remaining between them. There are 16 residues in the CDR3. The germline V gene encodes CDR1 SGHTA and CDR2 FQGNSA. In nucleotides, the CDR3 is TGTGCCAGCAGCTTAGGAGAGGGACTCAGCAATCAGCCCCAGCATTTT. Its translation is CASSLGEGLSNQPQHF.

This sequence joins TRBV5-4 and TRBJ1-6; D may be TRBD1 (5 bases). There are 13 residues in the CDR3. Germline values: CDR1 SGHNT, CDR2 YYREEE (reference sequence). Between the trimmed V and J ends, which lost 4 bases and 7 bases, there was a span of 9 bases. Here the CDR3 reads CASSRDRNSPLHF. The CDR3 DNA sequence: TGTGCCAGCAGCAGGGACCGAAATTCACCCCTCCACTTT.

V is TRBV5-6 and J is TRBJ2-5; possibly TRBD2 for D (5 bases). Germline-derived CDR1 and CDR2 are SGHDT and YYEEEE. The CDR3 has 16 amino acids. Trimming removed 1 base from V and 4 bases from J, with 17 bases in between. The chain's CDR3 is CASSLRAGSYGETQYF. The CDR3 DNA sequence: TGTGCCAGCAGCTTGCGGGCGGGTAGCTATGGAGAGACCCAGTACTTC.

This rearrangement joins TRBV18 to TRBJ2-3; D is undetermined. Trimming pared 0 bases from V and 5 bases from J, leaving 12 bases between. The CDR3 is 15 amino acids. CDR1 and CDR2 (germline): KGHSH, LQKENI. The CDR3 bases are TGTGCCAGCTCACCACCGGGTTCAGCCCGAGATACGCAGTATTTT. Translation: CASSPPGSARDTQYF.

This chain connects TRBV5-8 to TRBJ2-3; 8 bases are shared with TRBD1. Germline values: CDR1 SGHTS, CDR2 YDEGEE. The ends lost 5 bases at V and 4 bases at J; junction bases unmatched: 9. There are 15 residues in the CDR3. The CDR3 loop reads CASSQGGRGPDTQYF. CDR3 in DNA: TGTGCCAGCAGTCAGGGGGGCAGGGGGCCAGATACGCAGTATTTT. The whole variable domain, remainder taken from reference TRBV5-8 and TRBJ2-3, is EAGVTQSPTHLIKTRGQQATLRCSPISGHTSVYWYQQALGLGLQFLLWYDEGEERNRGNFPPRFSGRQFPNYSSELNVNALELEDSALYLCASSQGGRGPDTQYFGPGTRLTVL.

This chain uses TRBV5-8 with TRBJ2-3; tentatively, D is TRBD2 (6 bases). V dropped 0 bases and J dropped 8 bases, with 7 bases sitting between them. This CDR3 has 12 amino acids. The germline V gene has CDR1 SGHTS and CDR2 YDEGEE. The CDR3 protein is CASSLEEGTQYF. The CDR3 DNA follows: TGTGCCAGCAGCTTGGAGGAGGGTACGCAGTATTTT.

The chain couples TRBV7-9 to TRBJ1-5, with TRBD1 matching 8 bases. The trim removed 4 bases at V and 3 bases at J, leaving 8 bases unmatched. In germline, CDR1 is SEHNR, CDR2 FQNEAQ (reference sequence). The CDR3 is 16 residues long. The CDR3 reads CASSSVQGEPNQPQHF. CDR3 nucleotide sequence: TGTGCCAGCAGCTCAGTACAGGGGGAACCCAATCAGCCCCAGCATTTT.

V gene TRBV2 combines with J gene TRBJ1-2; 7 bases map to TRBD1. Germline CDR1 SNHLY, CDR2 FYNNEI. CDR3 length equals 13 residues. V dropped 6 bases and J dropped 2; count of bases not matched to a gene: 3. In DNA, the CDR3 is TGTGCCAGCAGGACGACAGGGAACTATGGCTACACCTTC. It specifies CASRTTGNYGYTF. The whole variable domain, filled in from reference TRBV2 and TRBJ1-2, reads EPEVTQTPSHQVTQMGQEVILRCVPISNHLYFYWYRQILGQKVEFLVSFYNNEISEKSEIFDDQFSVERPDGSNFTLKIRSTKLEDSAMYFCASRTTGNYGYTFGSGTRLTVV.

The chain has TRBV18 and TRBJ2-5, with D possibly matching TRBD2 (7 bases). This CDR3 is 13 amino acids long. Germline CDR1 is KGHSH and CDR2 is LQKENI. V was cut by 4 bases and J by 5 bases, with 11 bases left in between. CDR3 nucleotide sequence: TGTGCCAGCTCACGAGGGGGAGGGGAGACCCAGTACTTC. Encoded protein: CASSRGGGETQYF.

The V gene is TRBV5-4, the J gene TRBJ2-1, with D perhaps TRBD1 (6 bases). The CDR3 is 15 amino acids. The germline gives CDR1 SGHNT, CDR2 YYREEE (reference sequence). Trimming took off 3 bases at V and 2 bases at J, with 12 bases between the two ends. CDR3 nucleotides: TGTGCCAGCAGCTCCTTAGACAGGACCTACAATGAGCAGTTCTTC. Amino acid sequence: CASSSLDRTYNEQFF.

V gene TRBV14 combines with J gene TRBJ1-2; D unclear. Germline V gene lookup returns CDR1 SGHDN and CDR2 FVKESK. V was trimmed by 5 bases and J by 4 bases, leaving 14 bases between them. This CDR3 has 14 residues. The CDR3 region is CASSSLGGSYGYTF. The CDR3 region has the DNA TGTGCCAGCAGCTCCCTGGGTGGGTCCTATGGCTACACCTTC.

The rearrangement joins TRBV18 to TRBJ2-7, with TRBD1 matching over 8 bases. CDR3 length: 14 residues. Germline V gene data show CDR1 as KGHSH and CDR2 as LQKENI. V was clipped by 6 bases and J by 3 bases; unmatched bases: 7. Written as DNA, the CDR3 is TGTGCCAGCTCCCAGGGACAGGACTACTACGAGCAGTACTTC. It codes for CASSQGQDYYEQYF.

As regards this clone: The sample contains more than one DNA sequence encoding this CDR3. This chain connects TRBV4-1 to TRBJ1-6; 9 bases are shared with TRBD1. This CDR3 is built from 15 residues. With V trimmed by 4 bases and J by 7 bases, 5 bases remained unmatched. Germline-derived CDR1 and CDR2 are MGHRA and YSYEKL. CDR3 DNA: TGCGCCAGCAGCCTATCCGGGACAGGGAATTCACCCCTCCACTTT. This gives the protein CASSLSGTGNSPLHF.

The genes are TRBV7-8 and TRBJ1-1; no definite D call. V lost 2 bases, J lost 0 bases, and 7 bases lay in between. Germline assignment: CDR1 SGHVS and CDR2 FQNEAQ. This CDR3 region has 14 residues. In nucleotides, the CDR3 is TGTGCCAGCAGCTTAAAGACTTTGAACACTGAAGCTTTCTTT. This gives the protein CASSLKTLNTEAFF. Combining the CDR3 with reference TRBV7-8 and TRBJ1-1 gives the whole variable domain GAGVSQSPRYKVAKRGQDVALRCDPISGHVSLFWYQQALGQGPEFLTYFQNEAQLDKSGLPSDRFFAERPEGSVSTLKIQRTQQEDSAVYLCASSLKTLNTEAFFGQGTRLTVV.

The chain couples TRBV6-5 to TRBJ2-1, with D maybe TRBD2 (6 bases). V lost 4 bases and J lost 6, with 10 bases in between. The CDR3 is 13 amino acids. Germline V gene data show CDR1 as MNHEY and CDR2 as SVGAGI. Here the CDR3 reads CASSFAGFNEQFF. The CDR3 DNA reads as TGTGCCAGCAGTTTTGCGGGGTTCAATGAGCAGTTCTTC.

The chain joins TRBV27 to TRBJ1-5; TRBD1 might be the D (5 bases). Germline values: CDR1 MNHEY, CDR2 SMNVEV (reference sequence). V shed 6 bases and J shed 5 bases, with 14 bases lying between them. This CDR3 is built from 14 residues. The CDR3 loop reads CASRPDWGDQPQHF. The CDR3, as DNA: TGTGCCAGCAGACCGGACTGGGGGGATCAGCCCCAGCATTTT.

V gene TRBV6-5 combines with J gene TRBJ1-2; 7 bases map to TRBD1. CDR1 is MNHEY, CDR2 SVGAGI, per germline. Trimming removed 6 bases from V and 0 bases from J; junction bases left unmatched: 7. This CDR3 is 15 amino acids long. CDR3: CASRDRERANYGYTF. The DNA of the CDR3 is TGTGCCAGCAGAGACAGGGAAAGGGCTAACTATGGCTACACCTTC.